These 21 T cell receptor beta chains came from one sample sequenced in a study of control samples from healthy donors and cancer patients. Libraries were prepared by immunoSEQ multiplex PCR; TCRdb keeps only in-frame clonotypes and omits some of them. The sample contains about 170,000 clones, approximately 92% of which appear only once. Sequenced: blood. Receptor source: a woman aged 60-75 years in good health.

The chain carries TRBV7-8 and TRBJ1-1, with no clear D. This CDR3 is built from 16 residues. V lost 4 bases to trimming and J lost 1 base, with 16 bases between them. CDR1 is SGHVS, CDR2 FQNEAQ, per germline. The CDR3 region has the DNA TGTGCCAGCAGCTACCGGTTGGGCGAGGGGAACACTGAAGCTTTCTTT. Encoded protein: CASSYRLGEGNTEAFF.

This sequence joins TRBV18 and TRBJ1-1; TRBD1 matches 7 bases. V trimming: 6 bases; J trimming: 1 base; junction bases outside the gene matches: 5. The CDR3 runs to 14 residues. Germline assignment: CDR1 KGHSH and CDR2 LQKENI. The CDR3 DNA sequence: TGTGCCAGCTCGCAATCAGGGGGGAACACTGAAGCTTTCTTT. It translates to CASSQSGGNTEAFF.

The CDR3 sequence: CASRGLSNQPQHF. CDR3 nucleotide sequence: TGTGCCAGCAGGGGTCTTAGCAATCAGCCCCAGCATTTT. The gene calls are TRBV6-5 and TRBJ1-5; no reliable D call. The CDR3 runs to 13 residues. Between the trimmed V and J ends, which lost 6 bases and 0 bases, there was a span of 6 bases. Looked up from germline, CDR1 is MNHEY and CDR2 is SVGAGI.

This chain uses TRBV9 with TRBJ2-7; D may be TRBD1 or TRBD2 (6 bases each). Germline values: CDR1 SGDLS, CDR2 YYNGEE. Trimming removed 2 bases from V and 6 bases from J, with 12 bases in between. The CDR3 is 13 residues long. The CDR3 is CASSVVGGGEQYF. The CDR3 nucleotides read TGTGCCAGCAGCGTGGTCGGGGGCGGCGAGCAGTACTTC.

The chain uses TRBV29-1 and TRBJ1-5; D gene ambiguous. CDR1 is SQVTM and CDR2 is ANQGSEA in the germline V gene. V lost 4 bases and J 1 base, leaving 2 bases between the germline ends. This CDR3 comprises 11 residues. The CDR3: CSVGSNQPQHF. The DNA for the CDR3 is TGCAGCGTTGGAAGCAATCAGCCCCAGCATTTT. The full variable domain, with the rest looked up from reference TRBV29-1 and TRBJ1-5, is SAVISQKPSRDICQRGTSLTIQCQVDSQVTMMFWYRQQPGQSLTLIATANQGSEATYESGFVIDKFPISRPNLTFSTLTVSNMSPEDSSIYLCSVGSNQPQHFGDGTRLSIL.

The chain employs TRBV6-6 and TRBJ1-1; 8 bases are a match to TRBD1. V shed 7 bases and J 5 bases; nucleotides not matched to a gene: 9. Germline-derived CDR1 and CDR2 are MNHNY and SVGAGI (reference sequence). The CDR3 extends over 14 amino acids. The CDR3 nucleotides are TGTGCCAGCAAAGGACAGGGAAGGGGAACTGAAGCTTTCTTT. It codes for CASKGQGRGTEAFF.

The chain uses TRBV4-1 and TRBJ2-7; no reliable D call. V dropped 1 base and J dropped 3 bases, with 10 bases sitting between them. The CDR3 is 14 amino acids. CDR1 is MGHRA, CDR2 YSYEKL, per germline. The CDR3 sequence is CASSQVGRNYEQYF. The CDR3, as DNA: TGCGCCAGCAGCCAAGTTGGCCGCAACTACGAGCAGTACTTC.

The rearrangement joins TRBV5-4 to TRBJ2-2; D possibly matches TRBD1 or TRBD2 (5 bases each). The CDR3 consists of 15 residues. CDR1 and CDR2 from the germline V gene are SGHNT and YYREEE (reference sequence). Trimming pared 4 bases from V and 0 bases from J, leaving 10 bases between. The CDR3 sequence is CASSPGTSNTGELFF. CDR3 DNA: TGTGCCAGCAGCCCTGGGACCTCGAACACCGGGGAGCTGTTTTTT.

The chain employs TRBV4-3 and TRBJ1-1; 7 bases are shared with TRBD1. The V gene's germline CDR1 is LGHNA and CDR2 YSLEER. This CDR3 is built from 15 residues. V gave up 0 bases and J gave up 1 base; unmatched junction bases: 2. CDR3 nucleotide sequence: TGCGCCAGCAGCCAAGAGACAGGGACGAACACTGAAGCTTTCTTT. Translation gives CASSQETGTNTEAFF.

CDR3 in DNA: TGTGCCAGACTCTCTGAATGGGGGAACCACAGCTCCTACGAGCAGTACTTC. It encodes CARLSEWGNHSSYEQYF. The chain joins TRBV3-1 (or the pseudogene TRBV3-2) to TRBJ2-7, with D possibly called TRBD1 or TRBD2 (5 bases each). Germline V gives CDR1 LGHDT, CDR2 YNNKEL (reference sequence). This CDR3 region has 17 residues. V was clipped by 9 bases and J by 0 bases, with 24 bases between them.

This sequence joins TRBV10-3 and TRBJ1-1; no definite D call. V lost 7 bases to trimming and J lost 0 bases, with 9 bases between them. Germline V lookup: CDR1 ENHRY, CDR2 SYGVKD. The CDR3 loop spans 13 amino acids. CDR3 DNA: TGTGCCATCAATACGCTAATGAACACTGAAGCTTTCTTT. Its protein is CAINTLMNTEAFF.

V gene TRBV5-1 combines with J gene TRBJ2-1; 12 nucleotides align to TRBD1. Losses at the gene ends were 0 bases for V and 8 bases for J; bases not matched to a gene: 9. CDR1 is SGHRS, CDR2 YFSETQ, per germline. There are 17 residues in the CDR3. CDR3 sequence: CASSLEITGTGGDEQFF. The CDR3 DNA is TGCGCCAGCAGCTTGGAGATAACCGGGACAGGGGGCGATGAGCAGTTCTTC.

The chain recombines TRBV19 with TRBJ2-1; D not resolved. The V gene lost 1 base and the J gene lost 3 bases, with 13 bases spanning the gap. Germline V gene sequence: CDR1 LNHDA, CDR2 SQIVND (reference sequence). The CDR3 has 16 amino acids. The CDR3 is CASSIVLRTHYNEQFF. Written as DNA, the CDR3 is TGTGCCAGTAGTATAGTACTCAGGACCCACTACAATGAGCAGTTCTTC.

V and J are TRBV27 and TRBJ2-5; possible D gene TRBD1, 5 bases. V lost 1 base, J lost 1 base, and 7 bases lay in between. Germline V gene sequence: CDR1 MNHEY, CDR2 SMNVEV (reference sequence). The CDR3 runs to 14 residues. The CDR3: CASSLFGAQETQYF. DNA for the CDR3: TGTGCCAGCAGTTTATTTGGGGCCCAAGAGACCCAGTACTTC.

V usage is TRBV5-1 and J usage is TRBJ1-1; D not resolved. This CDR3 has 13 amino acids. Trimming cost V 4 bases and J 3 bases, with 10 bases left between them. Germline V gene sequence: CDR1 SGHRS, CDR2 YFSETQ. The CDR3 sequence: CASSPQSDTEAFF. CDR3 coding DNA: TGCGCCAGCAGCCCTCAGAGCGACACTGAAGCTTTCTTT.

V usage is TRBV29-1 and J usage is TRBJ2-5; TRBD2 aligns across 12 bases. CDR1 is SQVTM, CDR2 ANQGSEA, per germline. The CDR3 runs to 18 residues. After removal of 6 bases from V and 5 bases from J, the junction contained 19 bases not matched to a gene. CDR3 nucleotide sequence: TGCAGCGTCGCTAAAGGACTAGCGGGGAACACAGGAGGGGAGACCCAGTACTTC. This codes for CSVAKGLAGNTGGETQYF.

In its sample, this clone is large. This chain links TRBV19 with TRBJ2-7; TRBD2 might be the D (5 bases). Germline CDR1 and CDR2: LNHDA and SQIVND (reference sequence). The CDR3 extends over 15 amino acids. V lost 9 bases and J lost 3, with 21 bases in between. The CDR3 is CASSGRGREYYEQYF. Written as DNA, the CDR3 is TGTGCCAGCAGCGGCCGAGGTAGGGAATACTACGAGCAGTACTTC.

The chain carries TRBV7-2 and TRBJ1-1; D not resolved. Germline loops: CDR1 SGHTA, CDR2 FQGNSA. The CDR3 is 14 residues long. Deletions cut 5 bases from V and 2 bases from J, with 12 bases between. CDR3 sequence: CASSPMPGNTEAFF. CDR3 DNA sequence: TGTGCCAGCAGCCCCATGCCTGGTAACACTGAAGCTTTCTTT.

V is TRBV5-1 and J is TRBJ1-3; 7 bases agree with TRBD1. Per germline, CDR1 SGHRS and CDR2 YFSETQ. V gave up 3 bases and J gave up 2 bases; unmatched junction bases: 5. The CDR3 sequence is 15 residues long. CDR3 DNA sequence: TGCGCCAGCAGCTACGACAGGGCCCCTGGAAACACCATATATTTT. Residues: CASSYDRAPGNTIYF.

The V and J genes are TRBV19 and TRBJ1-1, with a weak D call TRBD1 (5 bases). Germline V lookup: CDR1 LNHDA, CDR2 SQIVND (reference sequence). The CDR3 is 14 amino acids. Trimming removed 8 bases from V and 7 bases from J, with 20 bases in between. In DNA form, the CDR3 reads TGTGCCAGTTACGATCAACCGGGGCGGTTTGAAGCTTTCTTT. It translates to CASYDQPGRFEAFF.

This clone is a singleton in its sample. The rearrangement links TRBV12-5 to TRBJ1-4, with D hard to call. Trimming removed 0 bases from V and 8 bases from J, with 16 bases in between. The CDR3 has 16 amino acids. The germline V gene has CDR1 LGHNT and CDR2 FRNRAP. The CDR3 reads CASGLVTRAVEEKLFF. The CDR3 bases are TGTGCTAGTGGTTTGGTAACCCGGGCCGTTGAAGAAAAACTGTTTTTT. Looking up the rest from reference TRBV12-5 and TRBJ1-4 gives the full variable domain: DARVTQTPRHKVTEMGQEVTMRCQPILGHNTVFWYRQTMMQGLELLAYFRNRAPLDDSGMPKDRFSAEMPDATLATLKIQPSEPRDSAVYFCASGLVTRAVEEKLFFGSGTQLSVL.